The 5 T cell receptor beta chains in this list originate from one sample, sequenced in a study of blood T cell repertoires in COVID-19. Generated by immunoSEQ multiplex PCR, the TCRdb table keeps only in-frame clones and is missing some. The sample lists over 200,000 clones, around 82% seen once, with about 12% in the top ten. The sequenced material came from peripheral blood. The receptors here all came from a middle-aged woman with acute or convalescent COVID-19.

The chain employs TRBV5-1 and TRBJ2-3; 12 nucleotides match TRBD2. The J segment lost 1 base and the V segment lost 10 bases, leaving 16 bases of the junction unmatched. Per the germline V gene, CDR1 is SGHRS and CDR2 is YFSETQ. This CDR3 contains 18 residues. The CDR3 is CALRHGLAGPWGTDTQYF. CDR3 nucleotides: TGCGCCTTGAGGCATGGACTAGCGGGACCTTGGGGCACAGATACGCAGTATTTT.

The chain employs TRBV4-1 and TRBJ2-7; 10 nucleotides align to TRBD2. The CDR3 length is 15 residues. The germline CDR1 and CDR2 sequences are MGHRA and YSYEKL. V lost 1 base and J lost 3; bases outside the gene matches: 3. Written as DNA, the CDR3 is TGCGCCAGCAGCCAAGGAGCGGGGGGGGTCTACGAGCAGTACTTC. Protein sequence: CASSQGAGGVYEQYF.

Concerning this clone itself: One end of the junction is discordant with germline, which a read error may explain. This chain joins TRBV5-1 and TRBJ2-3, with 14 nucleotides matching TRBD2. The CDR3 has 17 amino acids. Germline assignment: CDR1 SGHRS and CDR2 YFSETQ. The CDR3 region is CARSLGGLAGAGDTQYF. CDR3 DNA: TGCGCCCGCAGCTTGGGGGGACTAGCGGGGGCCGGAGATACGCAGTATTTT. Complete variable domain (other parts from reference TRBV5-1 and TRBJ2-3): KAGVTQTPRYLIKTRGQQVTLSCSPISGHRSVSWYQQTPGQGLQFLFEYFSETQRNKGNFPGRFSGRQFSNSRSEMNVSTLELGDSALYLCARSLGGLAGAGDTQYFGPGTRLTVL.

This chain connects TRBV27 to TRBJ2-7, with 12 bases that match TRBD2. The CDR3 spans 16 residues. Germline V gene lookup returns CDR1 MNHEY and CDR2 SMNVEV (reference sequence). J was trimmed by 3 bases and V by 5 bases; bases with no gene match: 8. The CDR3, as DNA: TGTGCCAGCAGTCCAGCAGGACTAGCGGGGAACTACGAGCAGTACTTC. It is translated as CASSPAGLAGNYEQYF.

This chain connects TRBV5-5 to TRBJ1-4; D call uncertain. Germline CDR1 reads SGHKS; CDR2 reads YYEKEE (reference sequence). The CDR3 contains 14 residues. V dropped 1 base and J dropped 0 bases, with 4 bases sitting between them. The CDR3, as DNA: TGTGCCAGCAGCTTGTTATCAACTAATGAAAAACTGTTTTTT. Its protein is CASSLLSTNEKLFF.